The subject of this entry is one T cell receptor (beta chain). What it binds is not known. The source of the sample is a study of post-analysis software for immune sequencing data. The CDR3 spans 12 residues. The germline CDR1 and CDR2 sequences are DFQATT and SNEGSKA (reference sequence). Study-wide results and limits: When patients were compared with controls, a handful of TRBV segments were more frequent, TRBV5-6, TRBV5-1 and TRBV20-1 among them.

The TCR beta cDNA libraries contained unique molecular identifiers. TCRdb re-derived calls from the PCR reads in MiXCR, one entry per CDR3 protein. The sample holds 650,000 to 850,000 distinct CDR3 sequences, roughly 50% seen once. Sample: blood. The receptor was derived from a girl aged 10 to 17 with multiple sclerosis. The V and J genes are TRBV20-1 and TRBJ2-7; either TRBD1 or TRBD2 may fit D (5 bases each). The DNA end is more similar to TRBJ2-5, so the J call may be wrong. The chain's CDR3 is CSANSRDETQYF. The CDR3 DNA follows: TGCAGTGCTAACAGTAGGGACGAGACCCAGTACTTC.